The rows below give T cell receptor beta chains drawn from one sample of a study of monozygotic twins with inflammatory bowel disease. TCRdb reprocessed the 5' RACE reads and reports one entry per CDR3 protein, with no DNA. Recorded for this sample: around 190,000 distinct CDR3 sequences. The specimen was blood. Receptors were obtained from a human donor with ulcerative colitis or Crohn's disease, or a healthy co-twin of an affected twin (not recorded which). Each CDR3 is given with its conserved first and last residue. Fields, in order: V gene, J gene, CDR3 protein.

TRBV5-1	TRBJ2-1	CASSSTLESGNEFF
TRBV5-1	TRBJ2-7	CASSTDWGYEQYF
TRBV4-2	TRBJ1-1	CASSQVRGDRNTEAFF
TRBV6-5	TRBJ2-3	CASSYQTSAGLDTQYF
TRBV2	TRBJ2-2	CAAGTGGNGELFF
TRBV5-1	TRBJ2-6	CASSLGTSGANVLTF
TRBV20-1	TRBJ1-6	CSARVGSSRSYNSPLHF
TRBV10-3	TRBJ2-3	CAISELAEDTQYF
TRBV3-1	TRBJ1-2	CASSILYGGANYGYTF
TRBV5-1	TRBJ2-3	CASSRNSGGAEDTQYF
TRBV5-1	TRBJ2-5	CASSSSNPGRQETQYF
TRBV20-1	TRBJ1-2	CSVPQSVYGYTF
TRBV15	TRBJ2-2	CATSIPSDTGELFF
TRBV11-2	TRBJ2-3	CASSYWPRLAIGRTQYF
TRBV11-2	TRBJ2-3	CASSSSGGNMRDTQYF
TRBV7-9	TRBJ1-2	CASGQGTDYGYTF
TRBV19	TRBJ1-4	CASSPGAVDEKLFF
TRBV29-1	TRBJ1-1	CSVGQVSAEAFF
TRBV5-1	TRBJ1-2	CASSLRQGNLPFYGYTF
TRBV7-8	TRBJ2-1	CASSPWTSGGQNPQFF
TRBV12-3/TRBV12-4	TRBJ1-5	CASSFRRLNQPQHF
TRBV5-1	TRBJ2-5	CASSSGWYQETQYF
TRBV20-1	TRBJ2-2	CSARDGLRDTGELFF
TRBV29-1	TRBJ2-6	CSASGESGANVLTF
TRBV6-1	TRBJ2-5	CASSQGEGQTQYF
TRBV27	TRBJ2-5	CASSPRLAGKKETQYF
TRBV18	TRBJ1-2	CASSPPGTAYGYTF
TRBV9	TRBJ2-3	CACSIIGFIEAPSTDTQYF
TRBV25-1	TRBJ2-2	CASSEYRDRNTGELFF
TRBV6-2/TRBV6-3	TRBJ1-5	CASRYRDRENQPQHF
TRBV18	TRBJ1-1	CASSPLISTEAFF